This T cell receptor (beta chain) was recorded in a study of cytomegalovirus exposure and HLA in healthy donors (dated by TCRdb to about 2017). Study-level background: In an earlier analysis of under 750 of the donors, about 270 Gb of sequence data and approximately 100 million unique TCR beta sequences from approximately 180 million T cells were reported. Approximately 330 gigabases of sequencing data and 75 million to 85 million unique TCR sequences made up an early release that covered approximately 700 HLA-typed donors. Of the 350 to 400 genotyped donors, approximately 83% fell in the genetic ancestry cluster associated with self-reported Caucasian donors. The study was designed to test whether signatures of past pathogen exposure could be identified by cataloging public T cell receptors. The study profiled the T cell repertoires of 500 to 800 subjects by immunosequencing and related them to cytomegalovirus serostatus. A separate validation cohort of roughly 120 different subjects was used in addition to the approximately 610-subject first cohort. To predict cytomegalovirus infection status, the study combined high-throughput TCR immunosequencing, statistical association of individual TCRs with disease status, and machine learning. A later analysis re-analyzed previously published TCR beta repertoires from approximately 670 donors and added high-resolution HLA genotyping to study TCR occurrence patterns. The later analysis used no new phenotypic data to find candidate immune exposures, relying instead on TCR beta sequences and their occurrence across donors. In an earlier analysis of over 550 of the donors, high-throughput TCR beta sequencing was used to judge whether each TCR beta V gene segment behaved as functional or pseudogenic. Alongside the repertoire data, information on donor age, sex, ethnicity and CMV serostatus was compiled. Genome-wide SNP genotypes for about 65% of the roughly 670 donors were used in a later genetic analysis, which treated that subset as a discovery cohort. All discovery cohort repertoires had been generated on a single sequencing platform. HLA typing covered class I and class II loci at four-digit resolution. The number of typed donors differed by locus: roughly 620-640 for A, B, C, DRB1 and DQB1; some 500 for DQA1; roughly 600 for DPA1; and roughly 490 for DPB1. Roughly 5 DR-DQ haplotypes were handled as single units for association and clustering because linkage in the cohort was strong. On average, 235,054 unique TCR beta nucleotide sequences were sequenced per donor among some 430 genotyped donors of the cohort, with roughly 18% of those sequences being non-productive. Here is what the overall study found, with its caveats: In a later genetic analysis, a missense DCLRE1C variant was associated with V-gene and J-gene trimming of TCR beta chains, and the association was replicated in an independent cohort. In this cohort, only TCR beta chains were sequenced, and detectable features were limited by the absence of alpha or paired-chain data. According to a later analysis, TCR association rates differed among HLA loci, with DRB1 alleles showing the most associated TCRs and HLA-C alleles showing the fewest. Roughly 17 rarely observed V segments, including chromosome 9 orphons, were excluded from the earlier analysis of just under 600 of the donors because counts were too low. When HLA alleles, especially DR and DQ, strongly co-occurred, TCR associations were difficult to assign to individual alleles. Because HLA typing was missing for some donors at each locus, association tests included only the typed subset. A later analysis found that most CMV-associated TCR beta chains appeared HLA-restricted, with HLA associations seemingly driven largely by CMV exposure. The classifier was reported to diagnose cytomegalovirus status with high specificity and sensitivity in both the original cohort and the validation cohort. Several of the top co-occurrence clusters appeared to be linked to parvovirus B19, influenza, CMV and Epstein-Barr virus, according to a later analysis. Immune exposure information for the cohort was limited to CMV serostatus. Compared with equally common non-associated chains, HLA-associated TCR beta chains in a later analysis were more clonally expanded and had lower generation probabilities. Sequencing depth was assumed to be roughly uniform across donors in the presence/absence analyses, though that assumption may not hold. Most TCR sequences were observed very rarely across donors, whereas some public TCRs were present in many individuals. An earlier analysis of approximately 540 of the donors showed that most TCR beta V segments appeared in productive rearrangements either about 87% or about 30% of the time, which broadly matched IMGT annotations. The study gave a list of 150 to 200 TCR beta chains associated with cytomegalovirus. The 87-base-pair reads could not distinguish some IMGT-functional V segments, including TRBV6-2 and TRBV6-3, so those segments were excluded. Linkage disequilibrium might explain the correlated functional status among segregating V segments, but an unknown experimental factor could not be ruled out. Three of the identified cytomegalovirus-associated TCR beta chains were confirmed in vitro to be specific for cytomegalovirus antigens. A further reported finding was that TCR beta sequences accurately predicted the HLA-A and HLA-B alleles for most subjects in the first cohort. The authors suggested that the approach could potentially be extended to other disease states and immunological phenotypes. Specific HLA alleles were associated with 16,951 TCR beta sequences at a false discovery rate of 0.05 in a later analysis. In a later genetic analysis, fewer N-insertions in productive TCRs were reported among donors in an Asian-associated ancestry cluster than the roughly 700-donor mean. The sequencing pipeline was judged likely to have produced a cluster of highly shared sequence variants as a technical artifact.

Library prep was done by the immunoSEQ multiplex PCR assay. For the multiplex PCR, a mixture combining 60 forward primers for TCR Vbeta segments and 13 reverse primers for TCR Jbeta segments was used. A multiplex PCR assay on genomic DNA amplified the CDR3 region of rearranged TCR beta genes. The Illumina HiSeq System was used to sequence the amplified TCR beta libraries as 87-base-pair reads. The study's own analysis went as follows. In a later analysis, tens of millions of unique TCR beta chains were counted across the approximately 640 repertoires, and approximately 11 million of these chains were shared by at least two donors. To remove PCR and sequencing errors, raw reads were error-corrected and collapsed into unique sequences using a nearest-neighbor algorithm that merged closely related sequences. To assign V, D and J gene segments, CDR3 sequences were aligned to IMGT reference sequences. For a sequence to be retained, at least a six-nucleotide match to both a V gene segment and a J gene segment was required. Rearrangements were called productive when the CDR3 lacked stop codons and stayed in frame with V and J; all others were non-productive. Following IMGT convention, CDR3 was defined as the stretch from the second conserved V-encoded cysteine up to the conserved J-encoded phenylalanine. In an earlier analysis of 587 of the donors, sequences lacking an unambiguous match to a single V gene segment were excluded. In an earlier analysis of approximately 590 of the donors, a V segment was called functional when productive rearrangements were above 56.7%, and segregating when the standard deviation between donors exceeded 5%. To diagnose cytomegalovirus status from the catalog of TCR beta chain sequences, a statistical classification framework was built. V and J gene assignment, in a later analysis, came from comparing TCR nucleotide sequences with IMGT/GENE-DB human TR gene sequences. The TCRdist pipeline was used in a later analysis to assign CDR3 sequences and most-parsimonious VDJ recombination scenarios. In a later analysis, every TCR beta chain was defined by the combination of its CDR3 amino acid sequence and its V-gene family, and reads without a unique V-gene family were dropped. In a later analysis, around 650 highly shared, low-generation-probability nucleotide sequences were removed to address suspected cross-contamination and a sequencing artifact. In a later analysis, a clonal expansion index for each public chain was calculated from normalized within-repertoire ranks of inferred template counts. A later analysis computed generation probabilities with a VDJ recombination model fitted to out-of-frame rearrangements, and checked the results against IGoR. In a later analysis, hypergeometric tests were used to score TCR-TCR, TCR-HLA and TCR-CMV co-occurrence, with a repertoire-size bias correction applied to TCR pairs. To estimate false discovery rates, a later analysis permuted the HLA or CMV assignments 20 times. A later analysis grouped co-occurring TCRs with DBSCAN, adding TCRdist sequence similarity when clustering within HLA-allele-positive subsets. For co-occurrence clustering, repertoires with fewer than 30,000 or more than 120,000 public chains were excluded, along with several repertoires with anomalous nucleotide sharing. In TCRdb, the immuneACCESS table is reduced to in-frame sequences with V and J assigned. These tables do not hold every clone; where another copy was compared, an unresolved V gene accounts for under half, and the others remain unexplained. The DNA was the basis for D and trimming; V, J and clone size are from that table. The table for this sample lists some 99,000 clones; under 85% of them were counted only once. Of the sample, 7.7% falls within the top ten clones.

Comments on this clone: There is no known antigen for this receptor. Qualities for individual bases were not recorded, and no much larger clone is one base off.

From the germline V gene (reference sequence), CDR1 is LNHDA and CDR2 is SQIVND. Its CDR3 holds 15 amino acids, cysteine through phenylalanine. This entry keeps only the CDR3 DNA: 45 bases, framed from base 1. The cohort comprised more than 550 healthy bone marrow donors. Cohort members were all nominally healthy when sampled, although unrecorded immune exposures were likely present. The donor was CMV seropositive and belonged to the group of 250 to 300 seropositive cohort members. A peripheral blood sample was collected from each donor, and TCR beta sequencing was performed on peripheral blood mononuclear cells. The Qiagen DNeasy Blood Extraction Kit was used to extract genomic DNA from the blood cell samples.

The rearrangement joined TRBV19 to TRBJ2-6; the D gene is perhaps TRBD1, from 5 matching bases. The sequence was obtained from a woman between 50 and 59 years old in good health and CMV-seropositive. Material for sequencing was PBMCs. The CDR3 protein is CASDPDSSGANVLTF. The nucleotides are TGTGCTAGTGACCCTGACAGCTCTGGGGCCAACGTCCTGACTTTC.